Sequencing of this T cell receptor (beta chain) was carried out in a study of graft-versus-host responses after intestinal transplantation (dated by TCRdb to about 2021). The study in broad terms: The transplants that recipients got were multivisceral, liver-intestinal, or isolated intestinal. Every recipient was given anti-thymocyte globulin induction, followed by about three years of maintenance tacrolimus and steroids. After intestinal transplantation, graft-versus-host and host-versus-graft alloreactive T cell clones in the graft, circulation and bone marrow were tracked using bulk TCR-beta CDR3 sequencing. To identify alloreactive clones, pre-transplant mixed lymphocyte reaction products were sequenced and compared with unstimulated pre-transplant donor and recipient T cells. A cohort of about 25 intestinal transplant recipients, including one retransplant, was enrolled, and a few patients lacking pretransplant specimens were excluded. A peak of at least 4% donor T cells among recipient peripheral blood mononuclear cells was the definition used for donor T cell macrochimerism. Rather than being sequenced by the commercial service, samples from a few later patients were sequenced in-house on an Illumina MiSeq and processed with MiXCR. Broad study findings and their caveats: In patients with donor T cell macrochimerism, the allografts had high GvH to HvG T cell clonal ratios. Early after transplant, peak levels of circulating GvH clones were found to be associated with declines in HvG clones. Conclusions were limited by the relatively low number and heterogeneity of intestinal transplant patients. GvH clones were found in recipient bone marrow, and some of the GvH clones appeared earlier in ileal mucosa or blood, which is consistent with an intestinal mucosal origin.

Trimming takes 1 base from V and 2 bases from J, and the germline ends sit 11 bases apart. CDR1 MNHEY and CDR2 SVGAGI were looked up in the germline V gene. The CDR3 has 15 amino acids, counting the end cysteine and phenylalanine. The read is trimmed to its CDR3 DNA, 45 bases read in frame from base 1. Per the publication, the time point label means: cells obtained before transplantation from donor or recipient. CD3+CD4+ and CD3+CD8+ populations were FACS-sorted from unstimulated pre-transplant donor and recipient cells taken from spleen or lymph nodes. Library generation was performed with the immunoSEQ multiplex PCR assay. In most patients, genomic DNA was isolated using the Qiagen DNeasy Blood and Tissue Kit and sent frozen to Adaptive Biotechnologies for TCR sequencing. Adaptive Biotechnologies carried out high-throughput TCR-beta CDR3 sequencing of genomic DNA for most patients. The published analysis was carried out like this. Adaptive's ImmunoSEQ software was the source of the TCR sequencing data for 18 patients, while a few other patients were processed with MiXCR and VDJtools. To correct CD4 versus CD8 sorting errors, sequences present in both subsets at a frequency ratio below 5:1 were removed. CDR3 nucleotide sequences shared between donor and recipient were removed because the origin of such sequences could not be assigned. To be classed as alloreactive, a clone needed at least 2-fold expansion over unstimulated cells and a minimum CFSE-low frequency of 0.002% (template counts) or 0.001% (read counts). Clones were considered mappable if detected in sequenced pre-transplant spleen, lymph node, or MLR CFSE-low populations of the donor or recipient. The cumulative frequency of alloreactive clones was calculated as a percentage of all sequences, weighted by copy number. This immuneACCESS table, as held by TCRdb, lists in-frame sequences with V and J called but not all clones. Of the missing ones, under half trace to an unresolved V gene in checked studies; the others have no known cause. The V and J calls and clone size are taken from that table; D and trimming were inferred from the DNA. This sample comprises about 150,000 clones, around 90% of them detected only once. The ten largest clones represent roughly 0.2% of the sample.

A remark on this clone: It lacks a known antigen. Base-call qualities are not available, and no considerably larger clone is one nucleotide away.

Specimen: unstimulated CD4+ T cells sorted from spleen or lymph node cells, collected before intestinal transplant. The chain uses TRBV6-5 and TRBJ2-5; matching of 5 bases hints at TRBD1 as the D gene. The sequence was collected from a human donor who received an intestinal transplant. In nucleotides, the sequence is TGTGCCAGCAGTTACTTTCCTCAGGGACAAGAGACCCAGTACTTC. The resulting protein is CASSYFPQGQETQYF.